This T cell receptor (beta chain) emerged from a study of blood T cell repertoires in COVID-19. The wider study: There were acute and convalescent COVID-19 samples, and they came from the United States, Italy and Spain.

Self-reported history from a screening survey and questionnaire set each donor's cohort. In Cohort 3, a recovered donor had either two negative PCRs, clearance, or symptom resolution. Source study methods: Cell counts per sample came from amplifying reference gene primers. Sequencing was performed with immunoSEQ multiplex PCR; in TCRdb, only in-frame clones are kept and a portion is missing. The D gene and trimming were derived from the DNA, and the V and J assignments and clone size from that table. The repertoire holds about 270,000 clones, with around 89% as singletons. J lost 3 bases, V lost 4 bases, and 8 bases had no gene match. Germline CDR1 and CDR2: SEHNR and FQNEAQ (reference sequence). The CDR3 contains 16 residues.

The genes are TRBV7-9 and TRBJ2-2, with 7 bases identical to TRBD1. This receptor was identified in a woman in her forties or fifties who had recovered from COVID-19. Material for sequencing was PBMCs or T cells enriched from blood (not recorded which). The CDR3 nucleotides are TGTGCCAGCAGCTCGCTGACAGGGAGAGACACCGGGGAGCTGTTTTTT. Its translation is CASSSLTGRDTGELFF.